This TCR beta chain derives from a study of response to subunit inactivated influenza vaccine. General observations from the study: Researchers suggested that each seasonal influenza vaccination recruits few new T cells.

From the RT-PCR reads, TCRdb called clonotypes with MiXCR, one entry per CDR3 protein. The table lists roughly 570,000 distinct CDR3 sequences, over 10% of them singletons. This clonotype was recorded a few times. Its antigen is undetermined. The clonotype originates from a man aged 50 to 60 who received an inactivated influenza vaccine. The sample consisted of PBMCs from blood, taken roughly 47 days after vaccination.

The DNA for the CDR3 is TGTGCCACCGCATCGTTCGGACCCCAGGGAAAACTGTTTTTT. Protein sequence: CATASFGPQGKLFF. V and J are TRBV6-1 and TRBJ1-4; the D gene is possibly TRBD1 (5 bases). Looked up from germline, CDR1 is MNHNS and CDR2 is SASEGT. Trimming stripped 10 bases from V and 10 bases from J, with 22 bases between. CDR3 length: 14 amino acids.